This T cell receptor beta chain was obtained from a study of T cell responses to AZD1222 COVID-19 vaccine. As for this clone: Its target is unknown.

CDR1 is SGHRS, CDR2 YFSETQ, per germline. The CDR3 consists of 18 residues. J lost 5 bases, V lost 0 bases, and 12 bases had no gene match. Pooled together were second doses at about 4 or about 12 weeks. Overall study results and limits: Donors skewed white British and female; clonal diversity was possibly underestimated. With dominance at 160-218 and 743-854, vaccine-associated CD4 TCRs spanned spike. Spike-specific TCR breadth and depth went up after people got two AZD1222 doses.

Measured with immunoSEQ multiplex PCR; TCRdb has only the in-frame clones, and not every one. The sample shows roughly 120,000 clones, roughly 89% of them seen only once. The input for sequencing was peripheral blood, taken 28 days after the second AZD1222 dose. The TCR originated in an adult who received the AZD1222 COVID-19 vaccine. The rearrangement links TRBV5-1 to TRBJ2-5; 11 positions match TRBD2. The chain's CDR3 is CASSLGALAGGPAETQYF. CDR3 bases: TGCGCCAGCAGCTTGGGTGCGCTAGCGGGGGGCCCCGCGGAGACCCAGTACTTC.